The clone carrying this TCR beta chain appeared a single time. Original handling: Estimated nucleated cell counts came from reference gene primer amplification. Some clones are missing from TCRdb's copy, which holds only in-frame ones; the method was immunoSEQ multiplex PCR. V, J and clone size are those of that table, while D and trimming were read from the DNA. The sample carries approximately 97,000 clones, about 85% recorded once. The record originates from a study of blood T cell repertoires in COVID-19. Whole-study context: Spain, Italy and the United States supplied samples that represented acute and convalescent COVID-19. Nucleic acid was either cDNA or gDNA, and it came from T cells, B-cell-depleted T cells, or PBMCs.

CDR3 size: 13 residues. Trimming left V 8 bases short and J 1 base short, with 11 bases between. Germline V gene lookup returns CDR1 MRHNA and CDR2 SNTAGT. Sequencing input: peripheral blood. The receptor's source is a man in his fifties with active COVID-19. This chain joins TRBV6-4 and TRBJ1-1, with no clear D. CDR3 sequence reads: CASGRESNTEAFF. CDR3 nucleotide sequence: TGTGCCAGCGGGAGGGAGTCGAACACTGAAGCTTTCTTT.